This T cell receptor beta chain was profiled in a study of identical twins. Trimming stripped 6 bases from V and 9 bases from J, with 12 bases between. The germline V gene encodes CDR1 MNHEY and CDR2 SVGAGI. This CDR3 region has 11 residues. This clonotype was recorded a few times. Via MiXCR, TCRdb re-called the 5' RACE reads, giving one row per CDR3 protein. The table lists about 470,000 distinct CDR3 sequences, 20% to 25% of them singletons. Healthy Caucasians provided all donations. This sample was also put to use in a study of T cells expressing NK-cell markers. That paper states: The authors applied an anti-gamma-delta TCR antibody in several experiments, and it restricted sorting to alpha-beta TCR T cells. These clonotypes also led the CD3+CD56-NKG2C+ fraction in several donors.

The sample was CD4+ T cells sorted from blood. The TCR comes from a woman in her late teens or twenties in good health. The J gene is TRBJ2-7, the V gene TRBV6-5, with D maybe TRBD1 (6 bases). CDR3 protein: CASRIQGVQYF. The CDR3 DNA reads as TGTGCCAGCAGGATACAGGGTGTGCAGTACTTC.